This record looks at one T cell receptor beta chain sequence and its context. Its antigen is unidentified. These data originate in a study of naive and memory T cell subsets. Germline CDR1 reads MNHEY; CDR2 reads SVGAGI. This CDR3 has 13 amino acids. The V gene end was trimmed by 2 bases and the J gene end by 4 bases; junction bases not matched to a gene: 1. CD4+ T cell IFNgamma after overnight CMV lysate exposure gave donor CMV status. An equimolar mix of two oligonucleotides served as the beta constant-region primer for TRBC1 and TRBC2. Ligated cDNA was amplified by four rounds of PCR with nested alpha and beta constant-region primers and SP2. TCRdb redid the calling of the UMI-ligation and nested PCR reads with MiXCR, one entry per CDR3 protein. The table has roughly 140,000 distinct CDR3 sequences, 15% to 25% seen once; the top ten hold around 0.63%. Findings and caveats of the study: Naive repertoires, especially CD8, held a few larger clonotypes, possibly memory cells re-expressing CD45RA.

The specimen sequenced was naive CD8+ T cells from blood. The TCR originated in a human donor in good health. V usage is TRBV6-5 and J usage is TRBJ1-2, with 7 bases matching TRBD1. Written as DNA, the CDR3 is TGTGCCAGCAGTTACGCAGGGGGCTATGGCTACACCTTC. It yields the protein CASSYAGGYGYTF.